This T cell receptor beta chain was sequenced in a study of shared clonotypes between healthy human individuals. General study results and limits: Non-shared clonotypes had lower generation probabilities than clonotypes shared by all four sorted-subset donors. For sorted subsets, rarefaction showed incomplete sequencing despite large depth.

Notes on this clone: Its antigen is unknown.

Data came from immunoSEQ multiplex PCR; TCRdb stores just in-frame clones and leaves some out. The table shows millions of clones, with approximately 92% occurring only once. Material for sequencing was naive CD4+ T cells sorted from blood. Subset in this sample: CD45RA+ positively selected. The clonotype comes from a man aged 18 to 29 in good health.

The CDR3 here is CASSLWPNTGELFF. For the CDR3, the DNA is TGTGCCAGCAGTTTATGGCCTAACACCGGGGAGCTGTTTTTT. V gene TRBV6-6 combines with J gene TRBJ2-2; D unresolved. V gave up 4 bases and J gave up 2 bases, with 8 bases separating them. Germline assignment: CDR1 MNHNY and CDR2 SVGAGI (reference sequence). The CDR3 sequence is 14 residues long.